This section outlines one T cell receptor beta chain sequence together with its context. Authors' analysis steps: Quantification of nucleated cells was approximated via reference gene primer amplification. The protocol was immunoSEQ multiplex PCR, while the TCRdb copy is restricted to in-frame clones and leaves out a portion. That table is the source of V, J and clone size, and D and trimming were worked out from the DNA. The sample includes more than 85,000 clones, 80% to 90% of them seen just once. The CDR3 consists of 14 residues. From germline, CDR1 is LGHDT and CDR2 YNNKEL (reference sequence). V was shortened by 5 bases and J by 1 base, with 11 bases between the two germline ends. The data stem from a study of blood T cell repertoires in COVID-19. About the research overall: The samples span acute and convalescent COVID-19 from the United States, Italy and Spain. Nucleic acid was either cDNA or gDNA, and it came from T cells, B-cell-depleted T cells, or PBMCs.

Sequenced: peripheral blood. The rearrangement links TRBV3-1 (or the pseudogene TRBV3-2) to TRBJ1-1; D is possibly TRBD1 (6 bases). The receptor was derived from a man in his sixties with acute or convalescent COVID-19. Here the CDR3 reads CASSSLGGNTEAFF. In DNA, the CDR3 is TGTGCCAGCAGCTCCTTAGGGGGGAACACTGAAGCTTTCTTT.